What follows are 9 T cell receptor beta chains derived from one specimen sequenced in a study of OX40 agonist ivuxolimab in advanced cancers. Measured with immunoSEQ multiplex PCR; TCRdb has only the in-frame clones, and not every one. Among under 45,000 clones listed, around three quarters were seen once. Specimen: CD4+ or CD8+ T cells sorted from blood, collected in a trial of the OX40 agonist ivuxolimab. The receptor source for this set is an adult with an advanced solid tumor such as melanoma, head and neck, liver or kidney cancer.

V gene TRBV7-2 combines with J gene TRBJ1-6, with 7 bases aligning to TRBD1. Germline V gives CDR1 SGHTA, CDR2 FQGNSA. The CDR3 runs 16 residues. With 0 bases clipped from V and 7 bases from J, the junction kept 6 bases outside the gene matches. The CDR3 region has the DNA TGTGCCAGCAGCTTAGCGCCAGGGGGGCGGAATTCACCCCTCCACTTT. It is translated as CASSLAPGGRNSPLHF.

The chain recombines TRBV30 with TRBJ1-6; perhaps TRBD1 as D (5 bases). CDR3 length equals 13 residues. V was clipped by 1 base and J by 6 bases, with 7 bases between them. CDR1 and CDR2 from the germline V gene are GTSNPN and SVGIG (reference sequence). The CDR3 nucleotides read TGTGCCTGGAGTGCAGGGATTAATTCACCCCTCCACTTT. This translates into CAWSAGINSPLHF.

A few counts support this clone. The chain couples TRBV18 to TRBJ2-4; 7 positions agree with TRBD1. There are 14 residues in the CDR3. V gave up 4 bases and J gave up 8 bases; unmatched junction bases: 8. Germline V gene sequence: CDR1 KGHSH, CDR2 LQKENI. The DNA for the CDR3 is TGTGCCAGCTCACTAGGACAGGATAGGTACATTCAGTACTTC. It encodes CASSLGQDRYIQYF.

The rearrangement joins TRBV2 to TRBJ2-1; perhaps D is TRBD1 or TRBD2 (5 bases each). Germline values: CDR1 SNHLY, CDR2 FYNNEI. The germline V and J ends were trimmed by 6 bases and 5 bases, with 17 bases remaining between them. The CDR3 runs to 15 residues. CDR3 in DNA: TGTGCCAGCAGGGTTGGGACCCAGGTCCACAATGAGCAGTTCTTC. Its protein product is CASRVGTQVHNEQFF.

This chain connects TRBV7-2 to TRBJ2-5; a possible D gene is TRBD2 (6 bases). Germline CDR1 reads SGHTA; CDR2 reads FQGNSA. This CDR3 region has 14 residues. V was cut by 5 bases and J by 4 bases, with 14 bases left in between. Here the CDR3 DNA reads TGTGCCAGCAGCCCCCGGGGGAGCTCAGAGACCCAGTACTTC. It encodes CASSPRGSSETQYF.

The V call is TRBV27, the J call TRBJ1-2; 9 bases align to TRBD1. Germline CDR1 MNHEY, CDR2 SMNVEV (reference sequence). The CDR3 contains 15 residues. J lost 4 bases, V lost 3 bases, and 6 bases had no gene match. The chain's CDR3 is CASSLAGTGIYGYTF. The CDR3 region has the DNA TGTGCCAGCAGTTTGGCCGGGACAGGGATCTATGGCTACACCTTC.

The count of this clone is one. The chain has TRBV20-1 and TRBJ1-1; TRBD1 matches 7 bases. The CDR3 extends over 11 amino acids. CDR1 DFQATT and CDR2 SNEGSKA come from the germline V gene (reference sequence). Germline trimming cut 6 bases from V and 5 bases from J; bases unmatched to any gene: 3. The CDR3 spells CSAEQGTEAFF. The CDR3 DNA follows: TGCAGTGCCGAACAGGGGACTGAAGCTTTCTTT.

V gene TRBV4-1 combines with J gene TRBJ2-3, with D uncertain. Trimming left V 0 bases short and J 6 bases short, with 10 bases between. The CDR3 runs 14 residues. Germline assignment: CDR1 MGHRA and CDR2 YSYEKL. The CDR3 DNA sequence: TGCGCCAGCAGCCAAGATGGGCTTTGGGATACGCAGTATTTT. Translating gives CASSQDGLWDTQYF.

This clone was detected only once. The chain uses TRBV7-8 and TRBJ2-7, with D possibly being TRBD1 (6 bases). V lost 5 bases, J lost 3 bases, and 17 bases lay in between. CDR1 and CDR2 from the germline V gene are SGHVS and FQNEAQ. This CDR3 is built from 15 residues. CDR3 sequence reads: CASSPARQVYYEQYF. CDR3 coding DNA: TGTGCCAGCAGCCCTGCTCGACAGGTATACTACGAGCAGTACTTC.